Listed here is a single T cell receptor (beta chain). This specimen belongs to a study of blood T cell repertoires in COVID-19. Study overall: The cDNA or gDNA used as material had been derived from T cells, B-cell-depleted T cells, or PBMCs.

V lost 4 bases and J 5 bases, leaving 18 bases between the germline ends. Germline-derived CDR1 and CDR2 are SGHRS and YFSETQ. This CDR3 has 15 amino acids. TCRdb keeps only in-frame clones here, not all; method: immunoSEQ multiplex PCR. The sample lists under 130,000 clones; 75% to 90% were seen once. Sequencing was performed on peripheral blood. The receptor was isolated from an elderly woman with acute or convalescent COVID-19. The chain combines TRBV5-1 with TRBJ2-5, with D uncertain. The CDR3 DNA is TGCGCCAGCAGCCGTCCAAGCCGGGTTTCGGAGACCCAGTACTTC. The encoded protein is CASSRPSRVSETQYF.